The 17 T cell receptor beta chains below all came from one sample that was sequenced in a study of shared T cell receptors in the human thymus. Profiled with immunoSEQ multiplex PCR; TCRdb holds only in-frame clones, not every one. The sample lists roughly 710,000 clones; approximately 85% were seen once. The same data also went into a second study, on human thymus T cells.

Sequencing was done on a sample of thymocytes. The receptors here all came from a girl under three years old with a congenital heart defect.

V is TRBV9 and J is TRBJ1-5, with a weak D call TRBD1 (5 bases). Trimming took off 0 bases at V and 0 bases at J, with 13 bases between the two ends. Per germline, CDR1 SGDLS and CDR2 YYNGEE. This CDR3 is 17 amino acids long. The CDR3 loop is CASSVGEGVYSNQPQHF. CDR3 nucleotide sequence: TGTGCCAGCAGCGTAGGGGAAGGGGTGTATAGCAATCAGCCCCAGCATTTT.

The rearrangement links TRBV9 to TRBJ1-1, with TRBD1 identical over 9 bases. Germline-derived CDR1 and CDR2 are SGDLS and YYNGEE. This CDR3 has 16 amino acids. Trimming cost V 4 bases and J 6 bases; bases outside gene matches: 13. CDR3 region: CASSNRTGEIGAEAFF. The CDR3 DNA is TGTGCCAGCAGCAACCGGACAGGGGAGATCGGTGCTGAAGCTTTCTTT.

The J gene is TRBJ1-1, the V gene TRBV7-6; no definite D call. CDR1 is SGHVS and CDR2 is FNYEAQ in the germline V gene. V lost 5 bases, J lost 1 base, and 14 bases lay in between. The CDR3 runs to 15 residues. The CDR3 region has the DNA TGTGCCAGCAGCGCTAGCACTGTGGAGAACACTGAAGCTTTCTTT. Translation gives CASSASTVENTEAFF.

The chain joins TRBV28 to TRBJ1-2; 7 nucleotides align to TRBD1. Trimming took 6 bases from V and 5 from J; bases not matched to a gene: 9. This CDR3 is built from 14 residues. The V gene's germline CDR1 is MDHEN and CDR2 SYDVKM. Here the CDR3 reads CASSPLQGGYGYTF. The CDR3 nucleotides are TGTGCCAGCAGCCCTCTCCAGGGGGGATATGGCTACACCTTC.

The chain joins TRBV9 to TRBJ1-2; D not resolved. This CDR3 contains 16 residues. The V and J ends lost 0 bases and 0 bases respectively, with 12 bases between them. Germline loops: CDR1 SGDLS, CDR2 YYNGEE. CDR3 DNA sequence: TGTGCCAGCAGCGTAGGGCGACACCGTCCTAACTATGGCTACACCTTC. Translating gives CASSVGRHRPNYGYTF.

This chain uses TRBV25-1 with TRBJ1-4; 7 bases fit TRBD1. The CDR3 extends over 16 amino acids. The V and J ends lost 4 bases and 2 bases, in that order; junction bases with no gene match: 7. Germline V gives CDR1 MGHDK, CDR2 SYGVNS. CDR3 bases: TGTGCCAGCAGTGCCTTACAGGGGACCACTAATGAAAAACTGTTTTTT. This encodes CASSALQGTTNEKLFF. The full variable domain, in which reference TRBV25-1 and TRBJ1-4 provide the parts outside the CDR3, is EADIYQTPRYLVIGTGKKITLECSQTMGHDKMYWYQQDPGMELHLIHYSYGVNSTEKGDLSSESTVSRIRTEHFPLTLESARPSHTSQYLCASSALQGTTNEKLFFGSGTQLSVL.

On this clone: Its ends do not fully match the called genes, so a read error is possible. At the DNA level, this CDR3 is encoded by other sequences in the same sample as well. CDR3 bases: TGTGCCAGCAGTCCAATCGGGTCCCGAGGGTCAAATTCCCCCCTCCACTTT. Protein product: CASSPIGSRGSNSPLHF. The V call is TRBV28, the J call TRBJ1-6; D remains ambiguous. This CDR3 has 17 residues. CDR1 MDHEN and CDR2 SYDVKM come from the germline V gene.

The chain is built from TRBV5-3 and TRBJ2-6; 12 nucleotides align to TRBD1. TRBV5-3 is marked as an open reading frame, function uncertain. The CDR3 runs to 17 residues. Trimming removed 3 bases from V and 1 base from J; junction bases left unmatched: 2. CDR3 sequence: CARSSGQGASGANVLTF. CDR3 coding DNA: TGTGCCAGAAGCTCGGGACAGGGGGCGTCTGGGGCCAACGTCCTGACTTTC.

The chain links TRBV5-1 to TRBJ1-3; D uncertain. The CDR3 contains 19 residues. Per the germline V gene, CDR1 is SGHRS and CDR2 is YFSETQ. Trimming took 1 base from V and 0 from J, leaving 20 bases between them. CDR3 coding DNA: TGCGCCAGCAGCTTGCAACCAGGTGGATTTTCTCTCTCTGGAAACACCATATATTTT. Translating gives CASSLQPGGFSLSGNTIYF. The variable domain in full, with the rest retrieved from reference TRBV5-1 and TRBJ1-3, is KAGVTQTPRYLIKTRGQQVTLSCSPISGHRSVSWYQQTPGQGLQFLFEYFSETQRNKGNFPGRFSGRQFSNSRSEMNVSTLELGDSALYLCASSLQPGGFSLSGNTIYFGEGSWLTVV.

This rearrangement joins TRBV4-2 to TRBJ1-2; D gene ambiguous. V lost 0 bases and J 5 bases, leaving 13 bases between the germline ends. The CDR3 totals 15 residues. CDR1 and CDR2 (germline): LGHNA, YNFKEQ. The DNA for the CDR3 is TGTGCCAGCAGCCAAGACACCGGTTTTCTTTATGGCTACACCTTC. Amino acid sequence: CASSQDTGFLYGYTF.

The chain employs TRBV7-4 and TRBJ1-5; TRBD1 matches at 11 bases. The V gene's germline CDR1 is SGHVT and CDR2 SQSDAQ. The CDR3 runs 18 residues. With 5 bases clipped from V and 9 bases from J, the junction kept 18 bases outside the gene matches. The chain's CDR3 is CASSTGDRGGSWVRPQHF. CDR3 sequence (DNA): TGTGCCAGCAGCACCGGGGACAGGGGGGGAAGTTGGGTGAGGCCCCAGCATTTT.

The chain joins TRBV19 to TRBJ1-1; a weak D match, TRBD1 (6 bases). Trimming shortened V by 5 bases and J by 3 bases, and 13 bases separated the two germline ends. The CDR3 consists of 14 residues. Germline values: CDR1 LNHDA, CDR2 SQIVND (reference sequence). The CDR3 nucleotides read TGTGCCAGTAGTTCCCTTAGACAGGACACTGAAGCTTTCTTT. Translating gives CASSSLRQDTEAFF.

The CDR3 nucleotides are TGTGCCAGCAGCTCCTCCCTGGGTGCGCCAGGTTTGATACAAACTAGACTATACGAGCAGTACTTC. This gives the protein CASSSSLGAPGLIQTRLYEQYF. The gene calls are TRBV7-8 and TRBJ2-7, with TRBD2 as a possible D gene (5 bases). Germline-derived CDR1 and CDR2 are SGHVS and FQNEAQ. Between the trimmed V and J ends, which lost 4 bases and 4 bases, there was a span of 38 bases. This CDR3 contains 22 residues.

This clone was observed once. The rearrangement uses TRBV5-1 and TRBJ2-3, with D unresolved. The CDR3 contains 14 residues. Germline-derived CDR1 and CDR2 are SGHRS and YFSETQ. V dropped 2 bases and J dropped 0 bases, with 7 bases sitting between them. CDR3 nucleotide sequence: TGCGCCAGCAGCTTTTTAGTGAGCACAGATACGCAGTATTTT. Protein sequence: CASSFLVSTDTQYF.

The CDR3 spells CASSLDWQIRNYGYTF. The CDR3 DNA reads TGTGCCAGCAGCTTAGATTGGCAGATCCGTAACTATGGCTACACCTTC. The V gene is TRBV11-2, the J gene TRBJ1-2, with D uncertain. The CDR3 has 16 amino acids. The V gene's germline CDR1 is SGHAT and CDR2 FQNNGV. Trimming stripped 0 bases from V and 1 base from J, with 12 bases between.

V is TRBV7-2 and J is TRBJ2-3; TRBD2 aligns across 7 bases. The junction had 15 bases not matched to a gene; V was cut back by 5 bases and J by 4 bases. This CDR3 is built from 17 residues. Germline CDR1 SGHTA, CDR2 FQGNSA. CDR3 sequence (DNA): TGTGCCAGCAGCCTTACCCCTCCGGGGGGTAGCCCAGATACGCAGTATTTT. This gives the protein CASSLTPPGGSPDTQYF. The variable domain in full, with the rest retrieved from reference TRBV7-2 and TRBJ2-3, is GAGVSQSPSNKVTEKGKDVELRCDPISGHTALYWYRQSLGQGLEFLIYFQGNSAPDKSGLPSDRFSAERTGGSVSTLTIQRTQQEDSAVYLCASSLTPPGGSPDTQYFGPGTRLTVL.

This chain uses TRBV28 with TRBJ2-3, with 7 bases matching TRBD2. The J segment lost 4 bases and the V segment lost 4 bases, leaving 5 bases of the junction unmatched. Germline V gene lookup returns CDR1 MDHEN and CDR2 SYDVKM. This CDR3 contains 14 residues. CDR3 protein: CASSSLAASDTQYF. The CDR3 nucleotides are TGTGCCAGCAGTTCGCTAGCGGCCTCAGATACGCAGTATTTT.